A selection of T cell receptor beta chains follows, all from one sample in a study of Ad26.COV2.S vaccination and SARS-CoV-2 variants. Here immunoSEQ multiplex PCR was the method, and the copy in TCRdb shows in-frame clones only, minus some. The sample contains hundreds of thousands of clones, around 87% of which appear only once. This material consisted of peripheral blood, taken in a trial of Ad26.COV2.S vaccine versus placebo. These receptors all stem from a person between 18 and 65 years old who received the Ad26.COV2.S COVID-19 vaccine or a placebo. Each CDR3 is given with its conserved first and last residue. Each record gives: clone size, J gene, V gene, D gene, CDR3 protein, CDR3 DNA. D genes are given only for firm matches. Size is stated for part of the rows, as once, few or many counts, or as a class when the clone is expanded.

NA,TRBJ1-1,TRBV5-4,NA,CASSLAIQGGEAFF,TGTGCCAGCAGCTTGGCCATTCAGGGAGGTGAAGCTTTCTTT
few,TRBJ1-5,TRBV30,NA,CAWSGQGRNQPQHF,TGTGCCTGGAGTGGGCAGGGAAGGAATCAGCCCCAGCATTTT
NA,TRBJ2-1,TRBV6-5,NA,CASSPGLHNEQFF,TGTGCCAGCAGTCCCGGGTTGCACAATGAGCAGTTCTTC
NA,TRBJ2-2,TRBV29-1,NA,CSVFAGELFF,TGCAGCGTATTCGCCGGGGAGCTGTTTTTT
NA,TRBJ1-2,TRBV6-9,NA,CASKRTPNYGYTF,TGTGCCAGCAAAAGGACACCTAACTATGGCTACACCTTC
few,TRBJ2-1,TRBV4-1,TRBD2,CASSQPAGGSSYNEQFF,TGCGCCAGCAGCCAACCAGCGGGGGGAAGCTCCTACAATGAGCAGTTCTTC
once,TRBJ1-1,TRBV30,NA,CAWSVRENTEAFF,TGTGCCTGGAGTGTACGGGAGAACACTGAAGCTTTCTTT
NA,TRBJ1-3,TRBV15,NA,CATSRSRGSGNTIYF,TGTGCCACCAGCAGATCTAGGGGTTCTGGAAACACCATATATTTT
NA,TRBJ1-5,TRBV6-2/TRBV6-3,NA,CASSYLFEAWIRANSNQPQHF,TGTGCCAGCAGTTACCTATTCGAGGCTTGGATCAGGGCGAATAGCAATCAGCCCCAGCATTTT
NA,TRBJ2-7,TRBV6-4,NA,CASSVDLSPYEQYF,TGTGCCAGCAGTGTTGACTTAAGCCCCTACGAGCAGTACTTC
NA,TRBJ2-1,TRBV5-1,NA,CASSFRWESYNEQFF,TGCGCCAGCAGCTTTCGGTGGGAATCCTACAATGAGCAGTTCTTC
NA,TRBJ1-3,TRBV6-1,TRBD1,CASSEMGQGTGNTIYF,TGTGCCAGCAGTGAAATGGGACAGGGAACTGGAAACACCATATATTTT
NA,TRBJ2-1,TRBV30,NA,CAWSLGLDEQFF,TGTGCCTGGAGTCTTGGTCTTGATGAGCAGTTCTTC
NA,TRBJ1-2,TRBV30,NA,CAWSVYRSGSTF,TGTGCCTGGAGTGTATATAGGAGCGGCTCCACCTTC
NA,TRBJ1-6,TRBV11-3,NA,CASGSGPNSPLHF,TGTGCCAGCGGATCGGGACCTAATTCACCCCTCCACTTT
NA,TRBJ2-3,TRBV13,NA,CASSLDYTDTQYF,TGTGCCAGCAGCTTAGATTACACAGATACGCAGTATTTT
once,TRBJ1-1,TRBV3-1/TRBV3-2,TRBD1,CASSTHDRGWTEAFF,TGTGCCAGCAGCACTCACGACAGGGGCTGGACTGAAGCTTTCTTT
NA,TRBJ1-1,TRBV3-1/TRBV3-2,NA,CASSLGFTEAFF,TGTGCCAGCAGCCTGGGGTTTACTGAAGCTTTCTTT
few,TRBJ2-7,TRBV11-2,NA,CASSQGHDSYEQYF,TGTGCCAGCAGTCAGGGACACGACTCCTACGAGCAGTACTTC
NA,TRBJ2-6,TRBV4-3,NA,CASSSNRGGSGANVLTF,TGCGCCAGCTCTTCCAACAGGGGAGGGTCAGGGGCCAACGTCCTGACTTTC
NA,TRBJ1-1,TRBV30,NA,CAWSVARLKTSMNTEAFF,TGTGCCTGGAGTGTAGCCAGACTTAAGACCTCAATGAACACTGAAGCTTTCTTT
NA,TRBJ1-1,TRBV30,NA,CAWGPRQTEAFF,TGTGCCTGGGGACCCCGACAGACTGAAGCTTTCTTT
NA,TRBJ2-2,TRBV3-1/TRBV3-2,NA,CASSLGPNTGELFF,TGTGCCAGCAGCCTGGGACCGAACACCGGGGAGCTGTTTTTT
NA,TRBJ1-3,TRBV29-1,NA,CSVAPGSSGNTIYF,TGCAGCGTGGCCCCCGGGAGCTCTGGAAACACCATATATTTT
NA,TRBJ2-1,TRBV19,NA,CASSISLDNEQFF,TGTGCCAGTAGTATATCCTTGGACAATGAGCAGTTCTTC
once,TRBJ2-4,TRBV7-8,TRBD1,CASSLYTGAQNIQYF,TGTGCCAGCAGCTTATATACAGGGGCTCAAAACATTCAGTACTTC
NA,TRBJ1-6,TRBV27,NA,CASSYSGARSSYNSPLHF,TGTGCCAGCAGTTACTCAGGGGCTAGGAGCTCCTATAATTCACCCCTCCACTTT
NA,TRBJ2-3,TRBV2,NA,CASSESRDTQYF,TGTGCCAGCAGTGAATCTCGGGATACGCAGTATTTT
NA,TRBJ1-5,TRBV5-1,NA,CASSLAQGGQPQHF,TGCGCCAGCAGCTTGGCGCAGGGTGGACAGCCCCAGCATTTT
NA,TRBJ1-5,TRBV3-1/TRBV3-2,NA,CASSQEVTVNQPQHF,TGTGCCAGCAGCCAAGAAGTGACGGTGAATCAGCCCCAGCATTTT
NA,TRBJ2-1,TRBV13,NA,CASSLTGNEQFF,TGTGCCAGCAGCTTAACGGGCAATGAGCAGTTCTTC
NA,TRBJ2-3,TRBV18,TRBD2,CASSPPKALAGEGTQYF,TGTGCCAGCTCACCACCAAAAGCTCTAGCGGGAGAGGGTACGCAGTATTTT
NA,TRBJ2-7,TRBV11-2,NA,CASSLPYGAGHEQYF,TGTGCCAGCAGCTTGCCCTATGGCGCAGGGCACGAGCAGTACTTC
few,TRBJ1-5,TRBV19,NA,CASSALKADQPQHF,TGTGCCAGTAGTGCCCTAAAGGCAGATCAGCCCCAGCATTTT
once,TRBJ2-3,TRBV6-6,NA,CASREGDTQYF,TGTGCCAGCAGAGAGGGGGATACGCAGTATTTT
NA,TRBJ2-3,TRBV5-1,TRBD1,CASSLALDRAVTDTQYF,TGCGCCAGCAGCTTGGCCCTCGACAGGGCCGTCACAGATACGCAGTATTTT
NA,TRBJ1-1,TRBV7-9,TRBD1,CASSKTGVTEAFF,TGTGCCAGCAGCAAGACAGGGGTAACTGAAGCTTTCTTT
NA,TRBJ1-1,TRBV6-6,NA,CASSYYGVVGTEAFF,TGTGCCAGCAGTTACTATGGGGTCGTGGGGACTGAAGCTTTCTTT
once,TRBJ1-1,TRBV13,NA,CASSLDQGSNTEAFF,TGTGCCAGCAGCTTAGACCAGGGGTCGAACACTGAAGCTTTCTTT
NA,TRBJ2-1,TRBV29-1,NA,CSVGAALTYNEQFF,TGCAGCGTTGGGGCAGCCCTTACCTACAATGAGCAGTTCTTC
NA,TRBJ1-2,TRBV30,NA,CAWSAIAGDYGYTF,TGTGCCTGGAGTGCTATCGCAGGGGACTATGGCTACACCTTC
once,TRBJ1-4,TRBV3-1/TRBV3-2,NA,CASSQWSQRDEKLFF,TGTGCCAGCAGCCAATGGTCGCAGAGGGATGAAAAACTGTTTTTT
NA,TRBJ2-3,TRBV5-4,NA,CASSLPTGGDTQYF,TGTGCCAGCAGCTTGCCGACCGGAGGAGATACGCAGTATTTT
NA,TRBJ1-4,TRBV7-9,TRBD1,CASSRGQDNEKLFF,TGTGCCAGCAGCCGCGGACAGGATAATGAAAAACTGTTTTTT
NA,TRBJ1-1,TRBV30,NA,CAWRLEPEAFF,TGTGCCTGGAGATTAGAACCTGAAGCTTTCTTT
once,TRBJ1-5,TRBV3-1/TRBV3-2,TRBD1,CASSKDRDQPQHF,TGTGCCAGCAGCAAAGACAGGGATCAGCCCCAGCATTTT
NA,TRBJ2-1,TRBV27,NA,CASSPPGGNEQFF,TGTGCCAGCAGTCCCCCCGGGGGCAATGAGCAGTTCTTC
once,TRBJ2-3,TRBV2,TRBD2,CASRSGTGLAYSTDTQYF,TGTGCCAGCAGGAGTGGGACGGGACTAGCATACAGCACAGATACGCAGTATTTT
NA,TRBJ1-1,TRBV19,NA,CASSIARARGNTEAFF,TGTGCCAGTAGTATAGCCCGGGCCAGGGGGAACACTGAAGCTTTCTTT